This passage covers 24 T cell receptor beta chains from one sample sequenced in a study of blood T cell repertoires in COVID-19. Data came from immunoSEQ multiplex PCR; TCRdb stores just in-frame clones and leaves some out. The sample gives over 85,000 clones, more than 85% of which show up once; roughly 2.2% is in the top ten. Sequencing input: peripheral blood. These receptors were obtained from a human donor with active COVID-19. The donor label of this sample is uncertain.

The chain uses TRBV21-1 and TRBJ2-7; no check of the table's D call, TRBD1, against the DNA was made. TRBV21-1 is annotated as a pseudogene. CDR3 length: 15 residues. CDR3 protein: CASSVPGTGAYEQYF. CDR3 DNA sequence: TGTGCCAGCAGCGTTCCCGGGACAGGGGCCTACGAGCAGTACTTC.

The chain carries TRBV28 and TRBJ2-1; 7 nucleotides align to TRBD1. This CDR3 is 12 amino acids long. Germline CDR1 MDHEN, CDR2 SYDVKM. V gave up 2 bases and J gave up 15 bases; unmatched junction bases: 7. For the CDR3, the DNA is TGTGCCAGCAGTTTAAGGGACAGCGAGGCGTTCTTC. Amino acids: CASSLRDSEAFF.

The V call is TRBV15, the J call TRBJ2-4; D unresolved. The germline V gene encodes CDR1 LNHNV and CDR2 YYDKDF (reference sequence). The length of the CDR3 is 14 residues. Trimming removed 3 bases from V and 0 bases from J, with 6 bases in between. The CDR3 spells CATSSQVAKNIQYF. For the CDR3, the DNA is TGTGCCACCAGCAGCCAGGTAGCCAAAAACATTCAGTACTTC.

The CDR3 DNA sequence: TGTGCCAGCAGTGAAACCCCTCGGGATCAGCCCCAGCATTTT. Encoded protein: CASSETPRDQPQHF. The rearrangement links TRBV6-1 to TRBJ1-5; D is unresolved. The V end lost 2 bases, the J end lost 5 bases, and 10 bases lay between the germline ends. Per germline, CDR1 MNHNS and CDR2 SASEGT. The CDR3 consists of 14 residues.

The chain is built from TRBV19 and TRBJ2-5; 8 nucleotides match TRBD1. The V segment lost 4 bases and the J segment 4 bases; nucleotides outside the gene matches: 5. Germline assignment: CDR1 LNHDA and CDR2 SQIVND (reference sequence). The CDR3 length is 14 residues. The CDR3 DNA reads as TGTGCCAGTAGTACCTACACAGGGGGAGAGACCCAGTACTTC. Protein: CASSTYTGGETQYF.

The chain couples TRBV6-6 to TRBJ2-7, with 11 bases matching TRBD2. V trimming: 4 bases; J trimming: 1 base; junction bases outside the gene matches: 6. The CDR3 length is 16 residues. The germline CDR1 and CDR2 sequences are MNHNY and SVGAGI (reference sequence). The CDR3 DNA is TGTGCCAGCAGTTTGGGGACTAGCGGCAAATCCTACGAGCAGTACTTC. This encodes CASSLGTSGKSYEQYF.

The chain is built from TRBV18 and TRBJ1-2; 10 bases match TRBD1. The CDR3 has 14 amino acids. The V gene's germline CDR1 is KGHSH and CDR2 LQKENI. After removal of 1 base from V and 6 bases from J, the junction contained 2 bases not matched to a gene. The CDR3 coding sequence is TGTGCCAGCTCACCACTCGGGACAGGGGATGGCTACACCTTC. Translation: CASSPLGTGDGYTF.

The chain uses TRBV7-9 and TRBJ1-5; weak D call: TRBD1 (6 bases). The germline CDR1 and CDR2 sequences are SEHNR and FQNEAQ (reference sequence). This CDR3 spans 14 amino acids. The V and J ends lost 5 bases and 5 bases respectively, with 13 bases between them. CDR3 residues: CASSQGQGDQPQHF. The DNA of the CDR3 is TGTGCCAGCAGCCAGGGGCAGGGCGATCAGCCCCAGCATTTT.

This chain links TRBV5-4 with TRBJ2-5; TRBD1 aligns across 9 bases. The junction had 7 bases not matched to a gene; V was cut back by 2 bases and J by 5 bases. Germline CDR1 and CDR2: SGHNT and YYREEE (reference sequence). CDR3 length equals 15 residues. The CDR3 nucleotides are TGTGCCAGCAGCTTTGGGGACAGGGCCGCGGAGACCCAGTACTTC. It is translated as CASSFGDRAAETQYF.

The V and J genes are TRBV6-2 or TRBV6-3 and TRBJ2-1, with 10 bases matching TRBD2. Unmatched junction bases numbered 10, after V lost 2 bases and J lost 0 bases. Germline CDR1 MNHEY, CDR2 SVGEGT. The CDR3 runs to 19 residues. The CDR3 region has the DNA TGTGCCAGCAGTTACGACCCAAGCGGGGGGGCCGGCTCCTACAATGAGCAGTTCTTC. Amino acid sequence: CASSYDPSGGAGSYNEQFF.

The rearrangement joins TRBV9 to TRBJ1-2, with unresolved D. Germline assignment: CDR1 SGDLS and CDR2 YYNGEE. Deletions cut 0 bases from V and 4 bases from J, with 7 bases between. The CDR3 covers 13 residues. The CDR3 spells CASSVGAVYGYTF. CDR3 DNA: TGTGCCAGCAGCGTAGGGGCAGTCTATGGCTACACCTTC.

CDR3 nucleotide sequence: TGTGCCAGTAGCCCCGGGGGAGGTCAACATGGCTACACCTTC. Its translation is CASSPGGGQHGYTF. The chain recombines TRBV19 with TRBJ1-2; TRBD1 might be the D (5 bases). The CDR3 totals 14 residues. V lost 6 bases and J 6 bases, leaving 17 bases between the germline ends. Germline V gene data show CDR1 as LNHDA and CDR2 as SQIVND (reference sequence). Looking up the rest from reference TRBV19 and TRBJ1-2 gives the full variable domain: DGGITQSPKYLFRKEGQNVTLSCEQNLNHDAMYWYRQDPGQGLRLIYYSQIVNDFQKGDIAEGYSVSREKKESFPLTVTSAQKNPTAFYLCASSPGGGQHGYTFGSGTRLTVV.

This clone was detected once. The rearrangement links TRBV7-8 to TRBJ1-4; 9 positions match TRBD1. This CDR3 is built from 16 residues. V dropped 5 bases and J dropped 5; count of bases not matched to a gene: 9. Per the germline V gene, CDR1 is SGHVS and CDR2 is FQNEAQ. CDR3 amino acids: CASSQSGQGPNEKLFF. Written as DNA, the CDR3 is TGTGCCAGCAGCCAATCCGGACAGGGGCCGAATGAAAAACTGTTTTTT.

The V and J genes are TRBV6-2 or TRBV6-3 and TRBJ2-3; no clear D gene. Trimming stripped 2 bases from V and 6 bases from J, with 9 bases between. Germline CDR1 MNHEY, CDR2 SVGEGT. The CDR3 is made up of 13 amino acids. CDR3 nucleotides: TGTGCCAGCAGTTACACAGACGCTGATACGCAGTATTTT. Protein: CASSYTDADTQYF.

The chain combines TRBV5-1 with TRBJ1-1, with D perhaps TRBD1 (5 bases). Deletions cut 4 bases from V and 3 bases from J, with 13 bases between. The length of the CDR3 is 14 residues. Germline V gives CDR1 SGHRS, CDR2 YFSETQ. Here the CDR3 reads CASSPGQGDTEAFF. The CDR3 nucleotides are TGCGCCAGCAGCCCGGGCCAGGGTGACACTGAAGCTTTCTTT.

The chain has TRBV27 and TRBJ1-6; a possible D gene is TRBD1 (6 bases). V lost 6 bases and J 9 bases, leaving 18 bases between the germline ends. Germline CDR1 MNHEY, CDR2 SMNVEV (reference sequence). The CDR3 loop spans 15 amino acids. The CDR3 DNA reads as TGTGCCAGCAGCTCCCCGGCAGGGGTCCCTTCACCCCTCCACTTT. Translated, it gives CASSSPAGVPSPLHF.

The chain combines TRBV19 with TRBJ2-1; 10 bases line up with TRBD2. The CDR3 length is 15 residues. The V gene end was trimmed by 8 bases and the J gene end by 2 bases; junction bases not matched to a gene: 6. Germline V CDR1 and CDR2: LNHDA, SQIVND (reference sequence). The CDR3 nucleotides read TGTGCCAGTTCCTCTACTAGCGGGGCCTACAATGAGCAGTTCTTC. Protein: CASSSTSGAYNEQFF.

This chain connects TRBV9 to TRBJ2-5, with 14 bases that match TRBD2. CDR1 is SGDLS, CDR2 YYNGEE, per germline. The V segment lost 4 bases and the J segment 5 bases; nucleotides outside the gene matches: 16. The CDR3 extends over 19 amino acids. DNA for the CDR3: TGTGCCAGCAGCCCGAAGACGCGGACTAGCGGGGGGTATCCGGAGACCCAGTACTTC. As protein: CASSPKTRTSGGYPETQYF.

In its sample, this clone was seen once. CDR3 region: CASSYMRAGGQPQHF. DNA for the CDR3: TGTGCCAGCAGTTACATGAGGGCGGGGGGTCAGCCCCAGCATTTT. The genes are TRBV6-6 and TRBJ1-5, with TRBD1 as a possible D gene (5 bases). The length of the CDR3 is 15 residues. Germline V lookup: CDR1 MNHNY, CDR2 SVGAGI (reference sequence). The V and J ends lost 2 bases and 6 bases respectively, with 14 bases between them.

The chain recombines TRBV19 with TRBJ1-2, with unresolved D. Germline V gene sequence: CDR1 LNHDA, CDR2 SQIVND (reference sequence). The germline V and J ends were trimmed by 3 bases and 6 bases, with 14 bases remaining between them. This CDR3 has 14 residues. The CDR3 bases are TGTGCCAGTAGTATCCAGCGGGGTGCGGATGGCTACACCTTC. This translates into CASSIQRGADGYTF.

The chain has TRBV2 and TRBJ1-2; no reliable D call. Germline CDR1 and CDR2: SNHLY and FYNNEI. V was shortened by 0 bases and J by 7 bases, with 12 bases between the two germline ends. This CDR3 has 14 residues. This CDR3 reads CASSEAFGYGGYTF. CDR3 DNA sequence: TGTGCCAGCAGTGAAGCCTTCGGGTATGGTGGCTACACCTTC.

The V gene is TRBV12-3 or TRBV12-4, the J gene TRBJ1-5; a weak D match, TRBD1 (5 bases). This CDR3 region has 13 residues. Trimming removed 3 bases from V and 7 bases from J, with 10 bases in between. Written as DNA, the CDR3 is TGTGCCAGCAGTTTGTCCCGGGGGCAGCCCCAGCATTTT. It translates to CASSLSRGQPQHF.

The chain recombines TRBV27 with TRBJ2-3, with 8 bases identical to TRBD2. This CDR3 region has 16 residues. Trimming took 2 bases from V and 1 from J; bases not matched to a gene: 5. Germline assignment: CDR1 MNHEY and CDR2 SMNVEV (reference sequence). The CDR3 bases are TGTGCCAGCAGTTTAGCGGGGGGACCACGCACAGATACGCAGTATTTT. This encodes CASSLAGGPRTDTQYF.

The chain has TRBV7-9 and TRBJ2-1; D perhaps matches TRBD1 (7 bases). Germline V gives CDR1 SEHNR, CDR2 FQNEAQ (reference sequence). The CDR3 runs 14 residues. Trimming stripped 5 bases from V and 8 bases from J, with 16 bases between. This CDR3 is CASSARIRGDEQFF. DNA of the CDR3: TGTGCCAGCAGCGCAAGGATCAGGGGGGATGAGCAGTTCTTC.